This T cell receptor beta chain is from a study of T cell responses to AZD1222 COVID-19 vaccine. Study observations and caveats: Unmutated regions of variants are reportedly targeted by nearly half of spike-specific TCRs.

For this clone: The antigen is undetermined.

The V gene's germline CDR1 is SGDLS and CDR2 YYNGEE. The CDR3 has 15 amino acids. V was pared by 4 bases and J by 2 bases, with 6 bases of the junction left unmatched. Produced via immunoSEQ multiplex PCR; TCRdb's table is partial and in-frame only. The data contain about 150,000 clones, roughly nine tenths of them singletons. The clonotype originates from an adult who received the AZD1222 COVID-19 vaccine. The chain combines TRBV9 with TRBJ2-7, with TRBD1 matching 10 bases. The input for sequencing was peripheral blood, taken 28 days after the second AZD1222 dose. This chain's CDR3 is CASSPGTGDPYEQYF. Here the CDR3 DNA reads TGTGCCAGCAGCCCAGGGACAGGGGACCCCTACGAGCAGTACTTC.